This T cell receptor (beta chain) was sequenced for a study of beta chain features in type 1 diabetes. V lost 6 bases and J lost 4; bases outside the gene matches: 9. The CDR3 runs 14 residues. CDR1 and CDR2 from the germline V gene are SGHKS and YYEKEE (reference sequence). Each sorted population was over 98% pure. Concerning this clone itself: Antigen specificity is unknown.

The whole isolated RNA underwent reverse transcription, so sequencing captured expressed TCRB transcripts. Libraries were prepared by immunoSEQ multiplex PCR; TCRdb keeps only in-frame clonotypes and omits some of them. The sample lists hundreds of thousands of clones, approximately 12% seen once, with 0.0095% to 0.012% in the top ten. Broader study findings: Lower insertion and higher deletion counts appeared at VDJ junctions in type 1 diabetes patients. When Type 1 diabetes patients were examined, their TCRB CDR3s proved moderately but significantly shorter in all four CD4+ subsets. Healthy donors had naive, central memory and Treg TCRB repertoires that appeared less similar than those seen among patients. Cells that show high TCR expression could be over-represented by cDNA sequencing.

Sequencing input: naive CD4+ T cells from blood. The sequence came from a woman younger than 30 with type 1 diabetes. The chain employs TRBV5-5 and TRBJ1-2, with 7 bases lining up with TRBD1. CDR3 residues: CASTRQGGGYGYTF. The DNA for the CDR3 is TGTGCCAGCACCCGACAGGGAGGAGGCTATGGCTACACCTTC.